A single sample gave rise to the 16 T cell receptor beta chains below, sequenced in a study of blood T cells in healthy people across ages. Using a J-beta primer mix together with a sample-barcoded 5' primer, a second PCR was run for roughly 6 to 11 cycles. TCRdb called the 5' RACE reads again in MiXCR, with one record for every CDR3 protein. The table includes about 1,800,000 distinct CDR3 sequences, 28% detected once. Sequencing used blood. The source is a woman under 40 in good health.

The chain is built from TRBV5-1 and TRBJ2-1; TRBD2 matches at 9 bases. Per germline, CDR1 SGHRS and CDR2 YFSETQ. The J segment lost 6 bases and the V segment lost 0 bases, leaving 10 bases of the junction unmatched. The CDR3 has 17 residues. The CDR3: CASSLVLAGGPSNEQFF. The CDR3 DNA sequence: TGCGCCAGCAGCTTGGTTTTGGCGGGAGGGCCCTCCAATGAGCAGTTCTTC.

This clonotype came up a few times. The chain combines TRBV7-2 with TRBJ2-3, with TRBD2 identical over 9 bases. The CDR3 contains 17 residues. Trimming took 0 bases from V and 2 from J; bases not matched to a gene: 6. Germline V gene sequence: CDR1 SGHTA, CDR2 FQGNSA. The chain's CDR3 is CASSLAQTSGYTDTQYF. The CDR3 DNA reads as TGTGCCAGCAGCTTAGCGCAGACTAGCGGTTACACAGATACGCAGTATTTT.

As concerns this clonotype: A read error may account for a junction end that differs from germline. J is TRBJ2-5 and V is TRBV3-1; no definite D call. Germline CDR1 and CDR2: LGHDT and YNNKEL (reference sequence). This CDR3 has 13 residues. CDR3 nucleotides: TGTGCCGGCAGCCAAGATCAAGGGGAGACCCAGTACTTC. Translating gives CAGSQDQGETQYF.

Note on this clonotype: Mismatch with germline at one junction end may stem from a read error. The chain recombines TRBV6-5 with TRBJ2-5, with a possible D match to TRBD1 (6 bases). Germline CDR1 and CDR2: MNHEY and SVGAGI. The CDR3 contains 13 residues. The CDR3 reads CASSQRTDETRYF. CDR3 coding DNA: TGTGCCAGCAGCCAGAGGACAGACGAGACCCGGTACTTC.

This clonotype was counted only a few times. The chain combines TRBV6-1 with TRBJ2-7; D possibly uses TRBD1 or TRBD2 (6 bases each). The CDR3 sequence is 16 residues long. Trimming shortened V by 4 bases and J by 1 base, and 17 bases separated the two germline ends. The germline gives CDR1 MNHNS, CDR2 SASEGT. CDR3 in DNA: TGTGCCAGCAGTGTTATCGGGGGCTCGGGGTCCTACGAGCAGTACTTC. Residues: CASSVIGGSGSYEQYF.

CDR3 region: CASSLSLAGPQETQYF. As DNA, the CDR3 is TGTGCCAGCAGCTTAAGTCTAGCGGGGCCCCAAGAGACCCAGTACTTC. The chain links TRBV7-2 to TRBJ2-5, with TRBD2 matching 9 bases. In germline, CDR1 is SGHTA, CDR2 FQGNSA. CDR3 length equals 16 residues. Trimming took 2 bases from V and 1 from J; bases not matched to a gene: 5.

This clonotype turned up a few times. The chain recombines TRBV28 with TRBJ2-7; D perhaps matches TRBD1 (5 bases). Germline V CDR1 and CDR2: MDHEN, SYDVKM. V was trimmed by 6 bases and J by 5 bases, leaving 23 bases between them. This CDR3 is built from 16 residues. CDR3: CASSTPNGARLDEQYF. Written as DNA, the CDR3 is TGTGCCAGCAGCACTCCGAATGGGGCTCGGCTTGACGAGCAGTACTTC.

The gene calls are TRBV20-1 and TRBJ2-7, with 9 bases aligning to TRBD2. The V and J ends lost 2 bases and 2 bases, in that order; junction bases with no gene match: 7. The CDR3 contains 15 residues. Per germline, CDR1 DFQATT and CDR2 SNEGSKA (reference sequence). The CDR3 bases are TGCAGTGCTAGAACCCCTAGCGGGGTTACCTACGAGCAGTACTTC. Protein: CSARTPSGVTYEQYF.

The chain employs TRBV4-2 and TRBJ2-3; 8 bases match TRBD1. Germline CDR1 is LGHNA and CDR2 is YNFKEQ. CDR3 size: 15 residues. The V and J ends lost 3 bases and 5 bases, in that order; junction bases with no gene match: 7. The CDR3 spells CASSQGRGRVDTQYF. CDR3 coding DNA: TGTGCCAGCAGCCAGGGCAGGGGGCGAGTAGATACGCAGTATTTT.

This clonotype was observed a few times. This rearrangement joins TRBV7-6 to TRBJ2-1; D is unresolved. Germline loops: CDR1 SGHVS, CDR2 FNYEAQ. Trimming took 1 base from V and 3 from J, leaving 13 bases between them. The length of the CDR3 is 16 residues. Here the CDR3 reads CASSLDVDSLYNEQFF. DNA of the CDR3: TGTGCCAGCAGCTTAGATGTAGATTCCCTCTACAATGAGCAGTTCTTC.

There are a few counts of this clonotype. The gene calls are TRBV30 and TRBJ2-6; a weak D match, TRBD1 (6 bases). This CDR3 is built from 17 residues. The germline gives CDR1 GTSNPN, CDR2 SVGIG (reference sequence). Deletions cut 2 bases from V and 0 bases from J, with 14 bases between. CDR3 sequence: CAWSRNRVNSGANVLTF. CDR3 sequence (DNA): TGTGCCTGGAGTCGTAACAGGGTGAACTCTGGGGCCAACGTCCTGACTTTC.

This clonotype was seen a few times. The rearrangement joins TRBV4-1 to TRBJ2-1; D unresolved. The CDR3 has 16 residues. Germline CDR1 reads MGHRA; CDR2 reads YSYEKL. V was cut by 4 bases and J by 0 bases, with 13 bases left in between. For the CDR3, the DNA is TGCGCCAGCAGCCCCCTTGGGCTTGCCTCCTACAATGAGCAGTTCTTC. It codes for CASSPLGLASYNEQFF.

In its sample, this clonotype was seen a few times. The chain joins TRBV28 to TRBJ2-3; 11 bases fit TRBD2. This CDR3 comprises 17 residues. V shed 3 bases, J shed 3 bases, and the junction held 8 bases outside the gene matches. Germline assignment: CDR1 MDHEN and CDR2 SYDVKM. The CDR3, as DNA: TGTGCCAGCAGTTTGATTCTAGCGGGGGGCCCAACAGATACGCAGTATTTT. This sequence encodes CASSLILAGGPTDTQYF. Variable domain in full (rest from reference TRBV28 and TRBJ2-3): DVKVTQSSRYLVKRTGEKVFLECVQDMDHENMFWYRQDPGLGLRLIYFSYDVKMKEKGDIPEGYSVSREKKERFSLILESASTNQTSMYLCASSLILAGGPTDTQYFGPGTRLTVL.

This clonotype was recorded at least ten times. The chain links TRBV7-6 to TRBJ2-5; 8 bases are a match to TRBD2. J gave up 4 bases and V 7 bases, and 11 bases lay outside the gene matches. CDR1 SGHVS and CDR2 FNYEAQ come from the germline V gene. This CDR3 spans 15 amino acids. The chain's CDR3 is CASNQGGGPGETQYF. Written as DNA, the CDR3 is TGTGCCAGCAACCAAGGCGGGGGGCCAGGAGAGACCCAGTACTTC.

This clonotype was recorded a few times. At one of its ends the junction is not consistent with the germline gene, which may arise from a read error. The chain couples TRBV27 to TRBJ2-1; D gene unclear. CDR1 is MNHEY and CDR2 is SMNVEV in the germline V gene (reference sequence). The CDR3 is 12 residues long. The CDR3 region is CSSSFMGSEQFF. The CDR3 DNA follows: TGTTCCAGCAGTTTTATGGGCAGTGAGCAGTTCTTC.

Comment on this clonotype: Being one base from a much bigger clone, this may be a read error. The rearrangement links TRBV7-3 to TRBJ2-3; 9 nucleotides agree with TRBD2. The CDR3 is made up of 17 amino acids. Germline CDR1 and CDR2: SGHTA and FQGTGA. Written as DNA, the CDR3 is TGTGTCAGCAGCTTAATGGCGGGGGGGCGTATTACAGATACGCAGTATTTT. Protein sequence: CVSSLMAGGRITDTQYF.